This passage covers 8 T cell receptor beta chains from one sample sequenced in a study of cytomegalovirus exposure and HLA in healthy donors. The PCR contained 60 Vbeta and 13 Jbeta primers. TCRdb's copy holds only in-frame clones and misses some; the assay was immunoSEQ multiplex PCR. The sample contains 150,000 to 170,000 clones, around 79% of which appear only once. The sequenced material came from PBMCs. The receptors come from a man aged 25-45 years in good health and CMV-seropositive.

J is TRBJ2-2 and V is TRBV19; a possible D gene is TRBD2 (6 bases). Germline loops: CDR1 LNHDA, CDR2 SQIVND (reference sequence). The V end lost 6 bases, the J end lost 6 bases, and 11 bases lay between the germline ends. This CDR3 is built from 13 residues. The CDR3 sequence: CASSGSWAGELFF. CDR3 nucleotides: TGTGCCAGTAGCGGGAGCTGGGCCGGGGAGCTGTTTTTT.

This chain joins TRBV9 and TRBJ2-3, with D perhaps matching TRBD1 (6 bases). V dropped 0 bases and J dropped 2 bases, with 13 bases sitting between them. The CDR3 runs to 16 residues. Germline V gene sequence: CDR1 SGDLS, CDR2 YYNGEE. The CDR3 DNA is TGTGCCAGCAGCGTAGTGGGACAAACGTTCACAGATACGCAGTATTTT. Encoded protein: CASSVVGQTFTDTQYF.

This chain connects TRBV27 to TRBJ1-6; a weak D match, TRBD1 (5 bases). V lost 2 bases and J 8 bases, leaving 10 bases between the germline ends. Germline V CDR1 and CDR2: MNHEY, SMNVEV (reference sequence). The CDR3 is 14 amino acids. The CDR3 sequence is CASSLKGDYSPLHF. The CDR3, as DNA: TGTGCCAGCAGTTTAAAAGGGGATTATTCACCCCTCCACTTT.

The chain is built from TRBV13 and TRBJ1-1; TRBD1 matches 10 bases. The germline CDR1 and CDR2 sequences are PRHDT and FYEKMQ (reference sequence). V lost 4 bases, J lost 1 base, and 6 bases stayed unmatched. The CDR3 is 16 residues long. CDR3 region: CASSSRDRGSNTEAFF. CDR3 DNA: TGTGCCAGCAGCTCGCGGGACAGGGGATCGAACACTGAAGCTTTCTTT.

This clone was found a few times. The V gene is TRBV2, the J gene TRBJ1-1, with D hard to call. The germline V gene has CDR1 SNHLY and CDR2 FYNNEI. The germline V and J ends were trimmed by 1 base and 0 bases, with 9 bases remaining between them. This CDR3 has 15 residues. The CDR3 sequence is CASSEGVALNTEAFF. The CDR3 DNA is TGTGCCAGCAGTGAAGGAGTAGCTTTGAACACTGAAGCTTTCTTT. Drawing the rest from reference TRBV2 and TRBJ1-1, the complete variable domain is EPEVTQTPSHQVTQMGQEVILRCVPISNHLYFYWYRQILGQKVEFLVSFYNNEISEKSEIFDDQFSVERPDGSNFTLKIRSTKLEDSAMYFCASSEGVALNTEAFFGQGTRLTVV.

The chain employs TRBV27 and TRBJ2-2; possibly TRBD1 for D (6 bases). V lost 6 bases, J lost 3 bases, and 11 bases lay in between. The CDR3 covers 14 residues. Germline CDR1 MNHEY, CDR2 SMNVEV (reference sequence). For the CDR3, the DNA is TGTGCCAGCAGAATGGGGACATACACCGGGGAGCTGTTTTTT. This encodes CASRMGTYTGELFF.

The chain combines TRBV7-2 with TRBJ1-3, with D perhaps matching TRBD1 (6 bases). This CDR3 region has 16 residues. Looked up from germline, CDR1 is SGHTA and CDR2 is FQGNSA. V lost 2 bases to trimming and J lost 0 bases, with 11 bases between them. The CDR3 bases are TGTGCCAGCAGCTTATTAGGGACAAGCTCTGGAAACACCATATATTTT. This gives the protein CASSLLGTSSGNTIYF. Filled out from reference TRBV7-2 and TRBJ1-3, the complete variable domain reads GAGVSQSPSNKVTEKGKDVELRCDPISGHTALYWYRQSLGQGLEFLIYFQGNSAPDKSGLPSDRFSAERTGGSVSTLTIQRTQQEDSAVYLCASSLLGTSSGNTIYFGEGSWLTVV.

This clone came up once. V gene TRBV27 combines with J gene TRBJ1-1; perhaps TRBD1 as D (6 bases). This CDR3 comprises 15 residues. The germline gives CDR1 MNHEY, CDR2 SMNVEV (reference sequence). V was cut by 5 bases and J by 2 bases, with 15 bases left in between. The CDR3 loop is CASSLRGRGNTEAFF. CDR3 in DNA: TGTGCCAGCAGTCTTCGGGGCAGGGGAAACACTGAAGCTTTCTTT.